This T cell receptor beta chain came from a study of control samples from healthy donors and cancer patients. The repertoire was sequenced with immunoSEQ multiplex PCR; TCRdb's copy has only in-frame clones and lacks some. The data hold about 170,000 clones, with 93% observed a single time. Germline values: CDR1 MNHEY, CDR2 SVGEGT. The CDR3 loop spans 16 amino acids. Losses at the gene ends were 3 bases for V and 2 bases for J; bases not matched to a gene: 8. V usage is TRBV6-2 or TRBV6-3 and J usage is TRBJ2-3; 7 bases are shared with TRBD2. Sequencing used blood. This receptor was obtained from a woman aged 60-70 years in good health. CDR3 sequence reads: CASSYLGAGVTDTQYF. The CDR3 DNA reads TGTGCCAGCAGTTATTTAGGGGCGGGGGTCACAGATACGCAGTATTTT.